A single sample is the source of the 21 T cell receptor beta chains below, sequenced in a study of blood T cell repertoires in COVID-19. The repertoire was sequenced with immunoSEQ multiplex PCR; TCRdb's copy has only in-frame clones and lacks some. Here the sample spans roughly 110,000 clones, about 90% being singletons. The sequenced sample consisted of peripheral blood. The receptor source for this set is a woman in her 30s with acute or convalescent COVID-19.

The chain links TRBV30 to TRBJ1-2; D gene uncertain. CDR3 length: 13 amino acids. V lost 2 bases, J lost 3 bases, and 10 bases lay in between. Germline V gives CDR1 GTSNPN, CDR2 SVGIG (reference sequence). CDR3 in DNA: TGTGCCTGGAGTCTTCGAGGGTACTATGGCTACACCTTC. Translation gives CAWSLRGYYGYTF.

The genes are TRBV3-1 (or the pseudogene TRBV3-2) and TRBJ2-2, with D tentatively TRBD1 (6 bases). With 6 bases removed from V and 6 bases from J, the gap between germline ends came to 11 bases. CDR1 is LGHDT and CDR2 is YNNKEL in the germline V gene (reference sequence). The CDR3 totals 13 residues. The CDR3 coding sequence is TGTGCCAGCAGAATCAGGGGATCCGGGGAGCTGTTTTTT. Its translation is CASRIRGSGELFF.

This chain connects TRBV12-3 or TRBV12-4 to TRBJ1-1; D remains ambiguous. The CDR3 has 11 amino acids. V was pared by 7 bases and J by 11 bases, with 14 bases between. This CDR3 reads CASITVNGAFF. The CDR3 nucleotides read TGTGCCAGCATTACTGTAAACGGTGCTTTCTTT.

The chain links TRBV5-5 to TRBJ1-1, with 7 bases that match TRBD1. The CDR3 covers 15 residues. Germline V gives CDR1 SGHKS, CDR2 YYEKEE (reference sequence). The junction had 5 bases not matched to a gene; V was cut back by 3 bases and J by 0 bases. The CDR3 reads CASSWGQMMNTEAFF. The DNA of the CDR3 is TGTGCCAGCAGCTGGGGACAGATGATGAACACTGAAGCTTTCTTT.

This chain connects TRBV9 to TRBJ2-2, with a tentative D call TRBD1 (6 bases). CDR1 is SGDLS, CDR2 YYNGEE, per germline. Deletions cut 0 bases from V and 3 bases from J, with 12 bases between. This CDR3 spans 16 amino acids. In nucleotides, the CDR3 is TGTGCCAGCAGCGTAGTTGGGGGCATGGACACCGGGGAGCTGTTTTTT. This codes for CASSVVGGMDTGELFF.

V usage is TRBV28 and J usage is TRBJ2-7, with TRBD1 identical over 7 bases. V trimming: 6 bases; J trimming: 7 bases; junction bases outside the gene matches: 9. The CDR3 extends over 13 amino acids. The germline V gene encodes CDR1 MDHEN and CDR2 SYDVKM. In DNA form, the CDR3 reads TGTGCCAGCAGAAGACAGGGTCCCTCGGAGCAGTACTTC. This gives the protein CASRRQGPSEQYF.

V gene TRBV7-8 combines with J gene TRBJ1-6; D not resolved. Germline V lookup: CDR1 SGHVS, CDR2 FQNEAQ. The V gene lost 3 bases and the J gene lost 3 bases, with 9 bases spanning the gap. There are 15 residues in the CDR3. The CDR3 nucleotides read TGTGCCAGCAGCTTGGTGCCAGTCTATAATTCACCCCTCCACTTT. This gives the protein CASSLVPVYNSPLHF.

This clone was seen a single time. The chain employs TRBV6-6 and TRBJ1-3, with a possible D match to TRBD1 (6 bases). Between the trimmed V and J ends, which lost 4 bases and 0 bases, there was a span of 13 bases. Per the germline V gene, CDR1 is MNHNY and CDR2 is SVGAGI (reference sequence). CDR3 length: 16 residues. DNA of the CDR3: TGTGCCAGCAGTTCCCGACAGGACCTCTCTGGAAACACCATATATTTT. Amino acids: CASSSRQDLSGNTIYF.

The J gene is TRBJ2-7, the V gene TRBV7-3; the D is unclear. The germline V and J ends were trimmed by 0 bases and 6 bases, with 18 bases remaining between them. Looked up from germline, CDR1 is SGHTA and CDR2 is FQGTGA. The CDR3 runs 16 residues. The CDR3 DNA is TGTGCCAGCAGCTTAACTACCCCGCGAAGTAAGTGCGAGCAGTACTTC. Residues: CASSLTTPRSKCEQYF.

The rearrangement uses TRBV5-1 and TRBJ2-5; TRBD1 is a possible D gene (6 bases). Germline assignment: CDR1 SGHRS and CDR2 YFSETQ. V shed 4 bases and J shed 5 bases, with 21 bases lying between them. This CDR3 contains 16 residues. CDR3 sequence reads: CASSPAGTLTVETQYF. The CDR3 DNA reads as TGCGCCAGCAGCCCGGCCGGGACACTGACGGTGGAGACCCAGTACTTC.

This chain uses TRBV6-5 with TRBJ2-7, with 7 bases that match TRBD1. This CDR3 comprises 15 residues. The V segment lost 7 bases and the J segment 1 base; nucleotides outside the gene matches: 10. Germline CDR1 MNHEY, CDR2 SVGAGI. In DNA form, the CDR3 reads TGTGCCAGCAACCGACAGGGTCCCTCTTCCTACGAGCAGTACTTC. Translating it yields CASNRQGPSSYEQYF.

This chain uses TRBV28 with TRBJ1-5, with D uncertain. Germline V gives CDR1 MDHEN, CDR2 SYDVKM. V was clipped by 4 bases and J by 2 bases, with 15 bases between them. This CDR3 has 16 residues. This CDR3 reads CASSSEAPKGNQPQHF. CDR3 sequence (DNA): TGTGCCAGCAGTTCTGAGGCCCCGAAGGGCAATCAGCCCCAGCATTTT.

J is TRBJ1-1 and V is TRBV6-2 or TRBV6-3, with TRBD1 identical over 9 bases. Germline trimming cut 7 bases from V and 0 bases from J; bases unmatched to any gene: 9. Germline CDR1 reads MNHEY; CDR2 reads SVGEGT. This CDR3 region has 16 residues. The CDR3 spells CASTPEGTGMNTEAFF. The CDR3 region has the DNA TGTGCCAGCACCCCCGAGGGGACAGGGATGAACACTGAAGCTTTCTTT.

This chain uses TRBV30 with TRBJ1-5, with D maybe TRBD1 (5 bases). Trimming shortened V by 2 bases and J by 1 base, and 15 bases separated the two germline ends. CDR1 and CDR2 from the germline V gene are GTSNPN and SVGIG (reference sequence). The CDR3 has 16 residues. The chain's CDR3 is CAWSHGTYPSNQPQHF. The CDR3 DNA reads TGTGCCTGGAGTCACGGGACTTACCCAAGCAATCAGCCCCAGCATTTT.

V and J are TRBV27 and TRBJ2-7; TRBD2 agrees at 8 bases. V shed 0 bases, J shed 4 bases, and the junction held 11 bases outside the gene matches. Germline CDR1 MNHEY, CDR2 SMNVEV (reference sequence). The CDR3 spans 17 residues. As DNA, the CDR3 is TGTGCCAGCAGTTTATCCCGCCGTAGCGGGGAAGGATACGAGCAGTACTTC. It codes for CASSLSRRSGEGYEQYF.

This clone was found once. Other DNA sequences from this sample encode an identical CDR3 as well. This sequence joins TRBV15 and TRBJ2-1, with a tentative D call TRBD2 (6 bases). This CDR3 comprises 15 residues. The V and J ends lost 1 base and 5 bases respectively, with 12 bases between them. Germline values: CDR1 LNHNV, CDR2 YYDKDF (reference sequence). CDR3 loop: CATSRALATNNEQFF. In DNA, the CDR3 is TGTGCCACCAGCAGAGCCCTAGCGACAAACAATGAGCAGTTCTTC.

The rearrangement uses TRBV3-1 (or the pseudogene TRBV3-2) and TRBJ2-3, with 11 nucleotides matching TRBD2. Germline CDR1 and CDR2: LGHDT and YNNKEL (reference sequence). V lost 6 bases, J lost 6 bases, and 11 bases stayed unmatched. There are 16 residues in the CDR3. The CDR3 protein is CASRGSSGRVPDTQYF. Here the CDR3 DNA reads TGTGCCAGCAGGGGAAGTAGCGGGAGGGTTCCGGATACGCAGTATTTT.

V is TRBV28 and J is TRBJ1-5; D gene ambiguous. CDR3 length: 17 residues. Germline CDR1 is MDHEN and CDR2 is SYDVKM. Trimming took off 8 bases at V and 1 base at J, with 21 bases between the two ends. The CDR3 spells CASELEWSPGSNQPQHF. DNA for the CDR3: TGTGCCAGCGAGTTGGAATGGTCCCCCGGGAGCAATCAGCCCCAGCATTTT. The full variable domain, rest sourced from reference TRBV28 and TRBJ1-5, is DVKVTQSSRYLVKRTGEKVFLECVQDMDHENMFWYRQDPGLGLRLIYFSYDVKMKEKGDIPEGYSVSREKKERFSLILESASTNQTSMYLCASELEWSPGSNQPQHFGDGTRLSIL.

The chain links TRBV5-8 to TRBJ1-5; 7 bases match TRBD1. CDR1 is SGHTS and CDR2 is YDEGEE in the germline V gene. The CDR3 loop spans 15 amino acids. The ends lost 3 bases at V and 9 bases at J; junction bases unmatched: 12. CDR3: CASSYGKQGYWPQHF. As DNA, the CDR3 is TGTGCCAGCAGCTACGGTAAACAGGGGTACTGGCCCCAGCATTTT.

This rearrangement joins TRBV10-3 to TRBJ1-1; the D is unclear. The V gene lost 7 bases and the J gene lost 4 bases, with 19 bases spanning the gap. The CDR3 has 15 residues. Germline lookup yields CDR1 ENHRY and CDR2 SYGVKD. CDR3 bases: TGTGCCATCACCACCCAAGGAACCCGGGGCACTGAAGCTTTCTTT. Residues: CAITTQGTRGTEAFF.

The chain carries TRBV13 and TRBJ2-7; the match to TRBD1 covers 9 bases. This CDR3 spans 14 amino acids. Germline CDR1 and CDR2: PRHDT and FYEKMQ (reference sequence). V lost 4 bases to trimming and J lost 12 bases; unmatched junction nucleotides: 13. The DNA of the CDR3 is TGTGCCAGCAGCTGGGGGACAGGGTTCGGGAGTCCGTACTTC. Translation: CASSWGTGFGSPYF. Based on the CDR3 plus reference TRBV13 and TRBJ2-7, the full variable domain is AAGVIQSPRHLIKEKRETATLKCYPIPRHDTVYWYQQGPGQDPQFLISFYEKMQSDKGSIPDRFSAQQFSDYHSELNMSSLELGDSALYFCASSWGTGFGSPYFGPGTRLTVT.